The next 16 T cell receptor beta chains were all read from a single sample in a study of blood T cell repertoires in COVID-19. Measured with immunoSEQ multiplex PCR; TCRdb has only the in-frame clones, and not every one. The sample shows more than 450,000 clones, 87% of them seen only once. Sequencing was performed on PBMCs or T cells enriched from blood (not recorded which). These receptors were obtained from a young woman who had recovered from COVID-19.

A note on this clone: Other DNA sequences in the same sample also yield this CDR3. The genes are TRBV2 and TRBJ2-7; D possibly corresponds to TRBD2 (5 bases). CDR3 length equals 14 residues. Trimming stripped 4 bases from V and 0 bases from J, with 10 bases between. CDR1 and CDR2 from the germline V gene are SNHLY and FYNNEI. CDR3: CASSAQRSSYEQYF. The CDR3 coding sequence is TGTGCCAGCAGTGCTCAGCGGAGCTCCTACGAGCAGTACTTC.

This chain connects TRBV4-2 to TRBJ1-5; D is unresolved. The CDR3 runs to 13 residues. The germline V and J ends were trimmed by 0 bases and 9 bases, with 9 bases remaining between them. Germline-derived CDR1 and CDR2 are LGHNA and YNFKEQ. CDR3 in amino acids: CASSQDIIRPQHF. CDR3 coding DNA: TGTGCCAGCAGCCAAGATATAATCAGGCCCCAGCATTTT.

This rearrangement joins TRBV28 to TRBJ1-2, with 7 bases fitting TRBD1. The V gene end was trimmed by 3 bases and the J gene end by 13 bases; junction bases not matched to a gene: 8. The CDR3 has 12 residues. The V gene's germline CDR1 is MDHEN and CDR2 SYDVKM. The CDR3 loop is CASSLRDRVGTF. For the CDR3, the DNA is TGTGCCAGCAGTTTGAGAGACAGGGTGGGCACCTTC.

The chain recombines TRBV15 with TRBJ1-2; D unresolved. V shed 2 bases and J shed 8 bases, with 15 bases lying between them. CDR1 and CDR2 (germline): LNHNV, YYDKDF (reference sequence). This CDR3 has 14 residues. CDR3 nucleotides: TGTGCCACCAGCAGATCCCTAGGGAGTGACGGCTACACCTTC. It translates to CATSRSLGSDGYTF. Full variable domain (rest looked up from reference TRBV15 and TRBJ1-2): DAMVIQNPRYQVTQFGKPVTLSCSQTLNHNVMYWYQQKSSQAPKLLFHYYDKDFNNEADTPDNFQSRRPNTSFCFLDIRSPGLGDTAMYLCATSRSLGSDGYTFGSGTRLTVV.

Concerning this clone itself: Other DNA sequences within the sample encode an identical CDR3. This chain connects TRBV12-3 or TRBV12-4 to TRBJ1-4; tentatively, D is TRBD1 (5 bases). V was cut by 6 bases and J by 8 bases, with 10 bases left in between. This CDR3 has 12 amino acids. In DNA form, the CDR3 reads TGTGCCAGCAGCCGGGGGGGGGAAAAACTGTTTTTT. Translating gives CASSRGGEKLFF.

This clone was observed a single time. Other DNA sequences of this sample code for an identical CDR3. The chain combines TRBV6-5 with TRBJ1-1; D gene ambiguous. The CDR3 runs to 13 residues. Trimming cost V 2 bases and J 4 bases, with 8 bases left between them. CDR1 and CDR2 from the germline V gene are MNHEY and SVGAGI. The CDR3 loop is CASSYRGGTEAFF. CDR3 bases: TGTGCCAGCAGTTACCGGGGAGGCACTGAAGCTTTCTTT.

The V gene is TRBV28, the J gene TRBJ2-5; the match to TRBD2 covers 9 bases. The CDR3 loop spans 14 amino acids. Trimming took 5 bases from V and 7 from J; bases not matched to a gene: 8. Germline CDR1 MDHEN, CDR2 SYDVKM. In DNA form, the CDR3 reads TGTGCCAGCAGTGGACCGGGACTAGCAGCGACCCAGTACTTC. Protein: CASSGPGLAATQYF.

To note about this clone: Different DNA sequences within this sample yield the same CDR3. The chain employs TRBV10-3 and TRBJ1-2; weak D call: TRBD1 (5 bases). The germline V gene encodes CDR1 ENHRY and CDR2 SYGVKD. The CDR3 runs to 13 residues. V dropped 1 base and J dropped 4 bases, with 7 bases sitting between them. CDR3 nucleotide sequence: TGTGCCATCAGTGAGTATAGGGGCTATGGCTACACCTTC. Its translation is CAISEYRGYGYTF.

The V gene is TRBV6-5, the J gene TRBJ1-4; 9 bases are shared with TRBD1. This CDR3 has 15 residues. From germline, CDR1 is MNHEY and CDR2 SVGAGI. The V and J ends lost 5 bases and 7 bases, in that order; junction bases with no gene match: 8. Written as DNA, the CDR3 is TGTGCCAGCAGTCCTAACAGGGGGCGATTTGAAAAACTGTTTTTT. It yields the protein CASSPNRGRFEKLFF.

V gene TRBV7-3 combines with J gene TRBJ2-1; TRBD2 aligns across 10 bases. The germline V gene has CDR1 SGHTA and CDR2 FQGTGA. This CDR3 has 16 amino acids. Losses at the gene ends were 4 bases for V and 1 base for J; bases not matched to a gene: 4. The DNA of the CDR3 is TGTGCCAGCAGCTCGCAGACTAGCGGGTCCTACAATGAGCAGTTCTTC. This gives the protein CASSSQTSGSYNEQFF. Drawing the rest from reference TRBV7-3 and TRBJ2-1, the complete variable domain is GAGVSQTPSNKVTEKGKYVELRCDPISGHTALYWYRQSLGQGPEFLIYFQGTGAADDSGLPNDRFFAVRPEGSVSTLKIQRTERGDSAVYLCASSSQTSGSYNEQFFGPGTRLTVL.

The rearrangement links TRBV7-9 to TRBJ1-2; D is undetermined. Deletions cut 1 base from V and 2 bases from J, with 17 bases between. The V gene's germline CDR1 is SEHNR and CDR2 FQNEAQ (reference sequence). The CDR3 totals 17 residues. The CDR3 loop reads CASSLGGLGPINYGYTF. CDR3 DNA sequence: TGTGCCAGCAGCTTAGGAGGTCTCGGCCCCATCAACTATGGCTACACCTTC.

CDR3: CSVADGAGELFF. DNA for the CDR3: TGCAGCGTTGCGGACGGGGCCGGGGAGCTGTTTTTT. The rearrangement joins TRBV29-1 to TRBJ2-2; D possibly corresponds to TRBD2 (5 bases). Germline CDR1 SQVTM, CDR2 ANQGSEA. This CDR3 spans 12 amino acids. V was pared by 4 bases and J by 6 bases, with 9 bases between.

The CDR3 spells CASSESGQGIHGELFF. CDR3 nucleotide sequence: TGTGCCAGCAGTGAATCCGGGCAGGGTATCCACGGGGAGCTGTTTTTT. The chain recombines TRBV6-1 with TRBJ2-2; a possible D gene is TRBD1 (5 bases). Per germline, CDR1 MNHNS and CDR2 SASEGT. The V and J ends lost 2 bases and 7 bases respectively, with 17 bases between them. This CDR3 spans 16 amino acids.

The chain joins TRBV6-5 to TRBJ2-7; 10 nucleotides line up with TRBD1. Losses at the gene ends were 5 bases for V and 2 bases for J; bases not matched to a gene: 6. Germline V CDR1 and CDR2: MNHEY, SVGAGI. This CDR3 region has 15 residues. In nucleotides, the CDR3 is TGTGCCAGCAGTCCCCTGGGGACAGGGGCCTACGAGCAGTACTTC. Protein sequence: CASSPLGTGAYEQYF.

The chain recombines TRBV19 with TRBJ2-7; D is perhaps TRBD1 (6 bases). Deletions cut 6 bases from V and 2 bases from J, with 14 bases between. CDR1 and CDR2 from the germline V gene are LNHDA and SQIVND (reference sequence). The CDR3 is made up of 14 amino acids. The CDR3 nucleotides are TGTGCCAGTAGCGCGCGGCAGGGGACCTACGAGCAGTACTTC. Protein product: CASSARQGTYEQYF.

The chain uses TRBV6-5 and TRBJ2-7, with 10 nucleotides matching TRBD2. Looked up from germline, CDR1 is MNHEY and CDR2 is SVGAGI. The trim removed 2 bases at V and 6 bases at J, leaving 7 bases unmatched. The CDR3 loop spans 15 amino acids. The CDR3 protein is CASSYSGGAYSEQYF. CDR3 DNA sequence: TGTGCCAGCAGTTACAGCGGGGGGGCCTATTCCGAGCAGTACTTC.